One and the same sample provided the 10 T cell receptor beta chains below, sequenced in a study of T-cell reconstitution after alpha-beta-depleted transplantation in children. Unique molecular identifiers were used to barcode this TCRbeta library. TCRdb analysed the PCR reads with MiXCR anew, one entry per CDR3 protein. The sample lists hundreds of thousands of distinct CDR3 sequences, roughly 13% occurring once. The sample was PBMCs, mostly from graft donor cells, taken 360 days after TCRalphabeta/CD19-depleted stem cell transplant. All receptors come from a male patient younger than 18 who had a stem cell transplant for acute myeloid leukemia, so the T cells may come from the graft donor.

As to this clonotype: At one boundary the junction diverges from the germline segment, which might be a read error. The genes are TRBV18 and TRBJ2-1, with 7 bases that match TRBD2. The germline V gene encodes CDR1 KGHSH and CDR2 LQKENI. The CDR3 covers 14 residues. The chain's CDR3 is CASSPGFLRGTWIF. DNA for the CDR3: TGTGCCAGCTCACCAGGCTTTCTGCGGGGGACTTGGATCTTC. Full variable domain (outside the CDR3, taken from reference TRBV18 and TRBJ2-1): NAGVMQNPRHLVRRRGQEARLRCSPMKGHSHVYWYRQLPEEGLKFMVYLQKENIIDESGMPKERFSAEFPKEGPSILRIQQVVRGDSAAYFCASSPGFLRGTWIFGPGTRLTVL.

Many counts were recorded for this clonotype. This chain connects TRBV7-8 to TRBJ2-1, with D maybe TRBD2 (5 bases). CDR3 length: 14 residues. Germline V lookup: CDR1 SGHVS, CDR2 FQNEAQ. V lost 2 bases to trimming and J lost 8 bases, with 13 bases between them. The CDR3 DNA sequence: TGTGCCAGCAGCTTACTGGGGAGAAACGATGAGCAGTTCTTC. It specifies CASSLLGRNDEQFF.

This clonotype came up a few times. The rearrangement uses TRBV4-3 and TRBJ2-1; tentatively, D is TRBD2 (5 bases). V lost 0 bases, J lost 11 bases, and 11 bases lay in between. Germline lookup yields CDR1 LGHNA and CDR2 YSLEER. This CDR3 comprises 13 residues. The DNA of the CDR3 is TGCGCCAGCAGCCAAGAAGGAGGACCGAAGCAGTTCTTC. Its translation: CASSQEGGPKQFF.

The chain couples TRBV4-2 to TRBJ2-2, with D perhaps TRBD1 or TRBD2 (5 bases each). CDR1 is LGHNA and CDR2 is YNFKEQ in the germline V gene. The CDR3 runs 15 residues. V was cut by 4 bases and J by 4 bases, with 13 bases left in between. This CDR3 is CASSPRGPGTGELFF. The CDR3 DNA reads as TGTGCCAGCAGCCCACGGGGCCCCGGCACCGGGGAGCTGTTTTTT.

This chain links TRBV12-3 or TRBV12-4 with TRBJ2-3; D assignment may be TRBD1 or TRBD2 (5 bases each). CDR3 length: 12 residues. The V and J ends lost 8 bases and 11 bases respectively, with 17 bases between them. The CDR3 DNA sequence: TGTGCCAGCGGCCTTTCAAGGGACGAGCAGTATTTT. This sequence encodes CASGLSRDEQYF.

Many counts were recorded for this clonotype. CDR3 protein: CASSLPSGNTGELFF. The CDR3 nucleotides are TGCGCCAGCAGCTTGCCTAGCGGTAACACCGGGGAGCTGTTTTTT. The chain is built from TRBV5-1 and TRBJ2-2, with 7 bases lining up with TRBD2. CDR1 is SGHRS, CDR2 YFSETQ, per germline. The J segment lost 2 bases and the V segment lost 1 base, leaving 2 bases of the junction unmatched. The CDR3 extends over 15 amino acids.

This clonotype occurred a few times. A junction end diverges from the germline sequence, so it may reflect a read error. This rearrangement joins TRBV11-3 to TRBJ2-1, with D tentatively TRBD1 (5 bases). The CDR3 contains 13 residues. CDR1 and CDR2 from the germline V gene are SGHNT and YENEEA. The CDR3 nucleotides read TGTGCCAGCAGTTTAGATTGGGGCGGTGAGCAGTTCTTC. Its protein product is CASSLDWGGEQFF.

This clonotype was seen ten or more times. The chain uses TRBV5-6 and TRBJ2-5; 10 bases agree with TRBD1. The germline V gene has CDR1 SGHDT and CDR2 YYEEEE. The CDR3 is 15 residues long. V dropped 4 bases and J dropped 5; count of bases not matched to a gene: 8. The CDR3 loop reads CASSPGQGPGETQYF. The CDR3 bases are TGTGCCAGCAGCCCGGGACAGGGGCCGGGGGAGACCCAGTACTTC.

The table lists this clonotype with many counts. The rearrangement uses TRBV7-3 and TRBJ2-3; perhaps TRBD1 as D (5 bases). The CDR3 runs 15 residues. Looked up from germline, CDR1 is SGHTA and CDR2 is FQGTGA. V dropped 5 bases and J dropped 2 bases, with 14 bases sitting between them. CDR3 region: CASSQGLGDTDTQYF. The CDR3 DNA sequence: TGTGCCAGCAGCCAAGGGCTAGGGGACACAGATACGCAGTATTTT.

This clonotype was observed a handful of times. V is TRBV18 and J is TRBJ2-1; 10 bases align to TRBD2. CDR1 and CDR2 from the germline V gene are KGHSH and LQKENI. This CDR3 is 17 amino acids long. The V and J ends lost 4 bases and 1 base, in that order; junction bases with no gene match: 7. Here the CDR3 DNA reads TGTGCCAGCTCACTCGAAGCGGGACTAGCGTCCTACAATGAGCAGTTCTTC. Residues: CASSLEAGLASYNEQFF.